This T cell receptor (beta chain) was profiled in a study of T cell repertoires in cytomegalovirus infection. Across the whole study: Public TCR beta signatures marked donors with CMV infection and the matching HLA.

A few counts support this clonotype. Germline CDR1 reads SGHRS; CDR2 reads YFSETQ. V shed 3 bases and J 5 bases; nucleotides not matched to a gene: 12. This CDR3 region has 17 residues. Using its own MiXCR run on the reads, TCRdb lists one record per CDR3 protein. The sample has approximately 190,000 distinct CDR3 sequences, 28% seen once. The chain joins TRBV5-1 to TRBJ2-2; 8 nucleotides line up with TRBD1. Sequencing was done on a sample of PBMCs. This TCR was sampled from a human donor in good health (CMV status not recorded). Some clones in this sample may be carry-over from other donors' samples. The CDR3 sequence: CASSSTGVRSGTGELFF. The CDR3 bases are TGCGCCAGCAGCTCGACAGGGGTCCGATCGGGTACCGGGGAGCTGTTTTTT. Using reference TRBV5-1 and TRBJ2-2 for the parts outside the CDR3, the full variable domain is KAGVTQTPRYLIKTRGQQVTLSCSPISGHRSVSWYQQTPGQGLQFLFEYFSETQRNKGNFPGRFSGRQFSNSRSEMNVSTLELGDSALYLCASSSTGVRSGTGELFFGEGSRLTVL.